This note documents a single TCR beta chain sequence. What it recognizes is unknown. This sample was taken from a study of monozygotic twins with inflammatory bowel disease. Study-wide results and limits: No single strong signal or clonotype associated with IBD was supported. Twins with IBD were found to have lower TCRbeta diversity (inverse Simpson) than healthy co-twins. With others, IBD patients shared fewer clonotypes than healthy twins did, especially with disease activity.

It was 3,000 to 4,500 ng of total RNA that each TCR library used. TCRdb processed the 5' RACE reads again and assigns one entry to each CDR3 protein, with no DNA. In all, the sample yields about 200,000 distinct CDR3 sequences. The TCR comes from a human donor with ulcerative colitis or Crohn's disease, or a healthy co-twin of an affected twin (not recorded which). Sequenced: blood.

The CDR3 loop reads CASSPVPGYGYTF. The chain employs TRBV5-1 and TRBJ1-2. CDR1 and CDR2 (germline): SGHRS, YFSETQ. There are 13 residues in the CDR3.